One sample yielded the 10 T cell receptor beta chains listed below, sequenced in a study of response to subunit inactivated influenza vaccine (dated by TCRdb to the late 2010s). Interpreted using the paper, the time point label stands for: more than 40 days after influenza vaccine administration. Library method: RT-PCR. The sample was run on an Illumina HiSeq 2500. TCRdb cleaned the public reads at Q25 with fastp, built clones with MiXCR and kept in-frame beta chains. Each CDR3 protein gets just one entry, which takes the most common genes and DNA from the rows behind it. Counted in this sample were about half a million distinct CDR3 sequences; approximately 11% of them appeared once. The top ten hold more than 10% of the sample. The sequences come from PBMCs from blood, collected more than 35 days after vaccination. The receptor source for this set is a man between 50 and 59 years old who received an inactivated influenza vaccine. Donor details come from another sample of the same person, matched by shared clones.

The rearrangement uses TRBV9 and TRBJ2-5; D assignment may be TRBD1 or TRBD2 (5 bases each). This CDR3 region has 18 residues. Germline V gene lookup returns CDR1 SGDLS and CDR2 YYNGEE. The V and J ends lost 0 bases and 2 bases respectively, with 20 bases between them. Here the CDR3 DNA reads TGTGCCAGCAGCGTAGGATGGGTGGGGCTAGCAGATCAAGAGACCCAGTACTTC. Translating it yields CASSVGWVGLADQETQYF. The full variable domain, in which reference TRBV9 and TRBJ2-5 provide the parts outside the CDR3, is DSGVTQTPKHLITATGQRVTLRCSPRSGDLSVYWYQQSLDQGLQFLIQYYNGEERAKGNILERFSAQQFPDLHSELNLSSLELGDSALYFCASSVGWVGLADQETQYFGPGTRLLVL.

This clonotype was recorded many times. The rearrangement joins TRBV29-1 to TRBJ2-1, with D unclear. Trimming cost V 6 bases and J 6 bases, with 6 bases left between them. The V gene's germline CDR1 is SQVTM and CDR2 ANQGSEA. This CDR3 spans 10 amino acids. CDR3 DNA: TGCAGCGTACAGATCAATGAGCAGTTCTTC. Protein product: CSVQINEQFF.

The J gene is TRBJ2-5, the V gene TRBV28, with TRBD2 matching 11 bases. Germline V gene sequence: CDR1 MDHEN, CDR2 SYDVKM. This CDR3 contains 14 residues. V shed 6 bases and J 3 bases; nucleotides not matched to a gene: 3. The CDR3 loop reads CASSPTSGKETQYF. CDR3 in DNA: TGTGCCAGCAGCCCGACTAGCGGGAAAGAGACCCAGTACTTC.

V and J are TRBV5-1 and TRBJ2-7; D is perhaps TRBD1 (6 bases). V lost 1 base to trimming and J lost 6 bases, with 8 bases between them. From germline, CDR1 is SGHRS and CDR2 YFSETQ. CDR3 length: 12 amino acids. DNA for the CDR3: TGCGCCAGCAGCTTGTTACAGGGCGAGCAGTACTTC. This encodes CASSLLQGEQYF. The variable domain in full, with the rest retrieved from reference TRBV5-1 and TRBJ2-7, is KAGVTQTPRYLIKTRGQQVTLSCSPISGHRSVSWYQQTPGQGLQFLFEYFSETQRNKGNFPGRFSGRQFSNSRSEMNVSTLELGDSALYLCASSLLQGEQYFGPGTRLTVT.

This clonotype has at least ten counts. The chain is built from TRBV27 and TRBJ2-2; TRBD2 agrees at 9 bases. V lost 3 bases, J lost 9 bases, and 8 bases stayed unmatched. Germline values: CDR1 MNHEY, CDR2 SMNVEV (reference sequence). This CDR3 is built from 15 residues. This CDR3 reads CASSFLGGGARELFF. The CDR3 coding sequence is TGTGCCAGCAGTTTTCTGGGCGGGGGGGCAAGGGAGCTGTTTTTT.

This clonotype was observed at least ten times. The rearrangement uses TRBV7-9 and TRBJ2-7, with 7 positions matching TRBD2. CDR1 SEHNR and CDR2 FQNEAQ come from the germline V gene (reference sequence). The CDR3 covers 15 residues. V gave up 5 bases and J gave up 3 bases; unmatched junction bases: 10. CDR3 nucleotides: TGTGCCAGCAGCCCGGGCGGGACTAATAACTACGAGCAGTACTTC. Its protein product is CASSPGGTNNYEQYF.

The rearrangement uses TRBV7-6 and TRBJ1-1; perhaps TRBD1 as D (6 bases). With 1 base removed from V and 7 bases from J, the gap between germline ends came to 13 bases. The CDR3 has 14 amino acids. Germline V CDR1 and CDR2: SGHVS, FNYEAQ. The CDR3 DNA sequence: TGTGCCAGCAGCTTAGGAGGGGGGCCGGGTGAAGCTTTCTTT. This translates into CASSLGGGPGEAFF.

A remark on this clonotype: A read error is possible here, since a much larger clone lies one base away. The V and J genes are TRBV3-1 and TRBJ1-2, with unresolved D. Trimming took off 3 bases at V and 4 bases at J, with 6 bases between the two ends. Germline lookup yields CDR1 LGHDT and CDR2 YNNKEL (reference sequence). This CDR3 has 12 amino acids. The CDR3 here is CASSHGLYGYTF. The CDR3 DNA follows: TGTGCCAGCAGCCACGGCCTCTATGGCTACACCTTC.

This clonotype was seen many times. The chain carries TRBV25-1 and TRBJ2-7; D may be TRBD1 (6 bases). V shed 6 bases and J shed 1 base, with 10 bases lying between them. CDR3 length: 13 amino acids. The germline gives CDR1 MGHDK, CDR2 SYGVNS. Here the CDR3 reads CASREQGSYEQYF. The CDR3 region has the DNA TGTGCCAGCAGGGAACAGGGTTCCTACGAGCAGTACTTC.

The CDR3 sequence is CASSLALDREQYF. The CDR3 nucleotides read TGCGCCAGCAGCTTGGCCCTGGACAGGGAGCAGTACTTC. The genes are TRBV5-1 and TRBJ2-7; 7 bases map to TRBD1. Trimming took 0 bases from V and 7 from J; bases not matched to a gene: 4. The CDR3 spans 13 residues. CDR1 and CDR2 from the germline V gene are SGHRS and YFSETQ.